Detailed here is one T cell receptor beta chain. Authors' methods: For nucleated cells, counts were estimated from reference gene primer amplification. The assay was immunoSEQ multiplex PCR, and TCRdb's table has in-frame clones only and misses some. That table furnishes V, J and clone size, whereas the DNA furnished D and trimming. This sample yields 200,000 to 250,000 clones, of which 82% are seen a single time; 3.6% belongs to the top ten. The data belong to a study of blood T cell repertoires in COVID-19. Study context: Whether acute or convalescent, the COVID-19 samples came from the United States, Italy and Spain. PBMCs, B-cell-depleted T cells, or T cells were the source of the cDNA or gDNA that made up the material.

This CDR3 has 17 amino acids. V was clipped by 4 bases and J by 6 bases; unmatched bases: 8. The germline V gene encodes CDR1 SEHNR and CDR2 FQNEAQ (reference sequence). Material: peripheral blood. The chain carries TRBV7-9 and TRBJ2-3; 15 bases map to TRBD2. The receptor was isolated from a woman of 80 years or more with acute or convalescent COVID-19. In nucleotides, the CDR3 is TGTGCCAGCAGCTCCGGACTAGCGGGGGGGTACGTGGATACGCAGTATTTT. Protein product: CASSSGLAGGYVDTQYF.